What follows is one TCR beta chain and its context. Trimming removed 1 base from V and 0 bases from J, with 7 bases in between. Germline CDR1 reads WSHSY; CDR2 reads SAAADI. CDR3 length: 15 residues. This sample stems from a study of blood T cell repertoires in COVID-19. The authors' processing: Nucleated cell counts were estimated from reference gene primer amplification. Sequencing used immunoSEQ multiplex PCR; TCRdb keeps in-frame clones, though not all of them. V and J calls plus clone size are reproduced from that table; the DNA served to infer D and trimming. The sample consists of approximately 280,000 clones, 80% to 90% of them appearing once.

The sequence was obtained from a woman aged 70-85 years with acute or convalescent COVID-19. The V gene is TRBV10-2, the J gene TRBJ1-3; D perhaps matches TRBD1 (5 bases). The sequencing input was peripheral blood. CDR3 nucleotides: TGCGCCAGCAGTGAGTTGGGGGGCTCTGGAAACACCATATATTTT. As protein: CASSELGGSGNTIYF.